This TCR beta chain was observed in a study of CD4 T cells in relation to SARS-CoV-2 and coronaviruses. CD4+ T cells from unexposed donors were obtained before the COVID-19 pandemic (2011-2018). The cells were cultured for about ten days before CD4+ T cells were isolated. Unexposed-donor CD4+ T cells were probed with SARS-CoV-2 S/N and four cold-coronavirus spikes, cells permitting. PBMCs were plated at 1.5 million to 2 million per well in IL-2-containing medium. A single count supports this clone. Antigen specificity is unknown. Germline CDR1 is SGHKS and CDR2 is YYEKEE (reference sequence). J was trimmed by 8 bases and V by 0 bases; bases with no gene match: 1. The CDR3 totals 12 residues. Sequencing used immunoSEQ multiplex PCR; TCRdb keeps in-frame clones, though not all of them. The repertoire holds about 24,000 clones, with around four fifths as singletons.

J is TRBJ1-2 and V is TRBV5-5; 7 bases agree with TRBD1. The clonotype originates from a human donor in good health. Input material: CD4+ T cells from PBMCs, cultured in vitro. The CDR3, as DNA: TGTGCCAGCAGCTTGGGACAGGGCGGCTACACCTTC. Protein sequence: CASSLGQGGYTF.